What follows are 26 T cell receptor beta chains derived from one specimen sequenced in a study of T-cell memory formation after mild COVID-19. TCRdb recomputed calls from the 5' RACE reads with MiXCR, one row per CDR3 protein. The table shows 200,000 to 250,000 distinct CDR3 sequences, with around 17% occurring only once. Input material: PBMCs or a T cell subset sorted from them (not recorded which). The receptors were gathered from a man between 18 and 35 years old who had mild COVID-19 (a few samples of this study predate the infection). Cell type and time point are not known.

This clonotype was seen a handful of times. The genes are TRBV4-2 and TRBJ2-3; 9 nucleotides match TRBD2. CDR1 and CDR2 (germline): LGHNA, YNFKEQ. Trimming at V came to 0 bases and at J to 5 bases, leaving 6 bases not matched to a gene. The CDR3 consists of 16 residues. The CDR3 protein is CASSQDRAGGQDTQYF. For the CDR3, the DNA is TGTGCCAGCAGCCAAGATAGGGCGGGGGGGCAAGATACGCAGTATTTT.

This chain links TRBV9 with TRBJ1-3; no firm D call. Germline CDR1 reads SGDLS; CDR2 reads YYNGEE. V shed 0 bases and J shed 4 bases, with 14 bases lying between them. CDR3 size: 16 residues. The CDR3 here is CASSVATGVAGNTIYF. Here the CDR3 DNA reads TGTGCCAGCAGCGTAGCTACGGGAGTGGCGGGAAACACCATATATTTT.

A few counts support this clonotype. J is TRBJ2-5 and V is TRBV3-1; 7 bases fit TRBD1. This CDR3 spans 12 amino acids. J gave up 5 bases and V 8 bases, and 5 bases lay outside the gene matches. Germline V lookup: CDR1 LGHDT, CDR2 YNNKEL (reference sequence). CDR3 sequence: CASLTRGETQYF. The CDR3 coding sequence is TGTGCCAGCCTAACCAGGGGGGAGACCCAGTACTTC.

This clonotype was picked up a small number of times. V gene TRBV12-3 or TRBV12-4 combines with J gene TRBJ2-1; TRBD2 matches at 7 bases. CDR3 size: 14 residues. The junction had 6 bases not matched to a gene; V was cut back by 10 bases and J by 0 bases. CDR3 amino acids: CAIRGEGSYNEQFF. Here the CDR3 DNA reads TGTGCCATTCGGGGGGAGGGCTCCTACAATGAGCAGTTCTTC.

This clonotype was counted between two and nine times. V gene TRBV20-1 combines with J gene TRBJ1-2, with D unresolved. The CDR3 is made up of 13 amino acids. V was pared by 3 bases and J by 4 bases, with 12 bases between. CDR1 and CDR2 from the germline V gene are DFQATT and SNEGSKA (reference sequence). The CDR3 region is CSASISAGYGYTF. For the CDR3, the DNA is TGCAGTGCTAGTATCTCGGCGGGCTATGGCTACACCTTC.

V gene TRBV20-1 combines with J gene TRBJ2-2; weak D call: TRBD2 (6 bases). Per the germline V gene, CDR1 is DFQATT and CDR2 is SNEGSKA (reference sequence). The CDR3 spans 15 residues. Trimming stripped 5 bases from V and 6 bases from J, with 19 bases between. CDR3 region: CSARSAGGLSGELFF. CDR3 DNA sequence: TGCAGTGCTCGGTCGGCCGGGGGTTTATCCGGGGAGCTGTTTTTT.

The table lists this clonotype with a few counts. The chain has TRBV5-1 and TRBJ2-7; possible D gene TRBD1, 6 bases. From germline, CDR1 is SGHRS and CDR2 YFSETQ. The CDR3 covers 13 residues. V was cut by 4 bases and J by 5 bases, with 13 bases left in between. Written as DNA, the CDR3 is TGCGCCAGCAGCCTGGGACACCTGGACGAGCAGTACTTC. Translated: CASSLGHLDEQYF.

The CDR3: CASSLTADNYGYTF. Here the CDR3 DNA reads TGTGCCAGCAGCTTAACAGCCGATAACTATGGCTACACCTTC. This sequence joins TRBV7-3 and TRBJ1-2; no clear D gene. V lost 0 bases to trimming and J lost 1 base, with 6 bases between them. The germline gives CDR1 SGHTA, CDR2 FQGTGA. The CDR3 has 14 amino acids.

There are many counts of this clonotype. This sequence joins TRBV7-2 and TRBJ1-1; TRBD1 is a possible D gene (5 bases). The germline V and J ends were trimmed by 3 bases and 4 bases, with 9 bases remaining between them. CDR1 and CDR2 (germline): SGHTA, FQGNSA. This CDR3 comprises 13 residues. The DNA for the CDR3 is TGTGCCAGCAGCTTCGGGGGAGTCACTGAAGCTTTCTTT. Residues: CASSFGGVTEAFF.

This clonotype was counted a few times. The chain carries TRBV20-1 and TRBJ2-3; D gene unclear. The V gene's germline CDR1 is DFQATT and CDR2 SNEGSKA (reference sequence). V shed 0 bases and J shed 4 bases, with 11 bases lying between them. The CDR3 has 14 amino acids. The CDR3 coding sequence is TGCAGTGCTAGAGATCAGGAGTTGGCAGATACGCAGTATTTT. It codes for CSARDQELADTQYF.

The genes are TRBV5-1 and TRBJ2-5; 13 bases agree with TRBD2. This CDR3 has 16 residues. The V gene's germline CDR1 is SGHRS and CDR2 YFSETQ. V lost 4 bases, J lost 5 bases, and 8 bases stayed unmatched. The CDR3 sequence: CASSARLAGGQETQYF. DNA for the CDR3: TGCGCCAGCAGCGCCCGACTAGCGGGGGGTCAGGAGACCCAGTACTTC.

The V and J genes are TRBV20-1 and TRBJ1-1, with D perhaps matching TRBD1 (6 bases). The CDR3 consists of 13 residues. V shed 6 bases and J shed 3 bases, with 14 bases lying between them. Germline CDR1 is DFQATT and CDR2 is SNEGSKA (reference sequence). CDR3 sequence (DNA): TGCAGTGCCCCCGACGGACAGTACACTGAAGCTTTCTTT. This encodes CSAPDGQYTEAFF.

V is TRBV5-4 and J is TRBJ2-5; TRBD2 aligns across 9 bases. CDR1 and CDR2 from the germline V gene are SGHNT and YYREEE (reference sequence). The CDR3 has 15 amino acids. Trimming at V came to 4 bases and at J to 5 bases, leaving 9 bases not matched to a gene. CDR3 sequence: CASSPPAGGRETQYF. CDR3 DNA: TGTGCCAGCAGCCCCCCTGCGGGGGGGCGGGAGACCCAGTACTTC.

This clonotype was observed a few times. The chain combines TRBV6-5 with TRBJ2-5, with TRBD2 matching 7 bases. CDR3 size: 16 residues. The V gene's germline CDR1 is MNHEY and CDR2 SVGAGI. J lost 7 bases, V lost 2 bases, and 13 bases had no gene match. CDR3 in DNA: TGTGCCAGCAGTTACGCCACACCTAGCGGCCCAGGGACCCAGTACTTC. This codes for CASSYATPSGPGTQYF.

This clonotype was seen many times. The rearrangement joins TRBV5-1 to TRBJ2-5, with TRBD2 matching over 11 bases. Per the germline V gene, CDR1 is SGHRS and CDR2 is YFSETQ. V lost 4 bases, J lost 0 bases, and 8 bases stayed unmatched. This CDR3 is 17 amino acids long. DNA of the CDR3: TGCGCCAGCAGCCCGGGATCTAGCGGGGGGTACCAAGAGACCCAGTACTTC. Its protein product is CASSPGSSGGYQETQYF.

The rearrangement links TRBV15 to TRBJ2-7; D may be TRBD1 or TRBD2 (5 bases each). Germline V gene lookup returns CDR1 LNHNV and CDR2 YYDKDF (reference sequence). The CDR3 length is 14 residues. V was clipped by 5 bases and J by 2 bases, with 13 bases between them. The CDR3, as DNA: TGTGCCACCAGCTCAACTCCGGGACCCTACGAGCAGTACTTC. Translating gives CATSSTPGPYEQYF.

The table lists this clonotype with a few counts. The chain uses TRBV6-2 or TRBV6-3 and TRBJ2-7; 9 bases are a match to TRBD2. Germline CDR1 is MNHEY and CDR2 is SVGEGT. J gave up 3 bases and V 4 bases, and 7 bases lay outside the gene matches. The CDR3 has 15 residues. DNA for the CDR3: TGTGCCAGCAGTTCTTCTCTAGCGGGGCGCTACGAGCAGTACGTC. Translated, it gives CASSSSLAGRYEQYV.

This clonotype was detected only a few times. The CDR3 DNA reads as TGTGCCAGCAGTTTTGCAGAGACCCAGTACTTC. As protein: CASSFAETQYF. V usage is TRBV6-6 and J usage is TRBJ2-5, with D uncertain. The germline V gene encodes CDR1 MNHNY and CDR2 SVGAGI (reference sequence). V was cut by 4 bases and J by 4 bases, with 4 bases left in between. This CDR3 contains 11 residues.

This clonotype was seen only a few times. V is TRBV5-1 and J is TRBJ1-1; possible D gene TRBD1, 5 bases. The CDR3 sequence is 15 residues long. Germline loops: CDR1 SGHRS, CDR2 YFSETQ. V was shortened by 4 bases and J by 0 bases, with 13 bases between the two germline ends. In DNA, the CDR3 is TGCGCCAGCAGCCCCGCCCAGGGAATGAACACTGAAGCTTTCTTT. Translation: CASSPAQGMNTEAFF.

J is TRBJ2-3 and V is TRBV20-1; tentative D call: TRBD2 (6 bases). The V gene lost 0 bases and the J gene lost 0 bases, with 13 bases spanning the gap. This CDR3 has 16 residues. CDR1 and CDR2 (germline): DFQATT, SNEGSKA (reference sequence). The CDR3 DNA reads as TGCAGTGCTAGAGATCCCGGGGGACGAAGCACAGATACGCAGTATTTT. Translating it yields CSARDPGGRSTDTQYF.

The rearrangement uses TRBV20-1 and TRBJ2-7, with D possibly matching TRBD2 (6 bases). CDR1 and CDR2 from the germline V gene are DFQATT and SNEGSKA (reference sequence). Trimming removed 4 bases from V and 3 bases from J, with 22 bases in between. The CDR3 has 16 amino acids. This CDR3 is CSAKAPLAGQIYEQYF. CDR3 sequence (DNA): TGCAGTGCTAAAGCCCCCTTGGCGGGGCAAATCTACGAGCAGTACTTC.

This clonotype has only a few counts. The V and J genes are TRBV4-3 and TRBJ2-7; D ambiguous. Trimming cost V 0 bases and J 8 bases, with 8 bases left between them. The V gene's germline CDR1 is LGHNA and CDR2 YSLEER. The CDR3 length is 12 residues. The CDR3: CASSQDLEKQYV. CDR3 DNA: TGCGCCAGCAGCCAAGATCTGGAAAAGCAGTACGTC.

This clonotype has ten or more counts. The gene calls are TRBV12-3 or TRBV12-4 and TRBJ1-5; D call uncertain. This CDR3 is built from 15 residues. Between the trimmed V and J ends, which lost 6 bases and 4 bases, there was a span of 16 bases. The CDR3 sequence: CASRSQAVLNQPQHF. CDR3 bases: TGTGCCAGCAGATCCCAGGCGGTCCTTAATCAGCCCCAGCATTTT.

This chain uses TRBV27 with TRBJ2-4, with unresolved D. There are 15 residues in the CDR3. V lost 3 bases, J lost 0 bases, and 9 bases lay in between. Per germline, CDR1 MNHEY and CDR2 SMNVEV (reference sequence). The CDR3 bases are TGTGCCAGCAGTTTCGGAAGTCTAGCCAAAAACATTCAGTACTTC. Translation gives CASSFGSLAKNIQYF.

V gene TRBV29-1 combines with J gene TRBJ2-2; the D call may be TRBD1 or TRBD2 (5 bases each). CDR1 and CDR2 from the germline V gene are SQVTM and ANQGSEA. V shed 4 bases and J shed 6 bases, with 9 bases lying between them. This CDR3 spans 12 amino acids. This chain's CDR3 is CSVGKGPGELFF. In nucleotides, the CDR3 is TGCAGCGTTGGGAAGGGACCCGGGGAGCTGTTTTTT.

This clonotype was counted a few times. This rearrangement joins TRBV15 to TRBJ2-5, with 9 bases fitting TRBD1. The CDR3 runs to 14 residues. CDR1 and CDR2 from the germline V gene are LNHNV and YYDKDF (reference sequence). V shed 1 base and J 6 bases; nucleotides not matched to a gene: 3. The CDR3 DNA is TGTGCCACCAGCAGAGTGACAGGGGGAAAGACCCAGTACTTC. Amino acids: CATSRVTGGKTQYF.